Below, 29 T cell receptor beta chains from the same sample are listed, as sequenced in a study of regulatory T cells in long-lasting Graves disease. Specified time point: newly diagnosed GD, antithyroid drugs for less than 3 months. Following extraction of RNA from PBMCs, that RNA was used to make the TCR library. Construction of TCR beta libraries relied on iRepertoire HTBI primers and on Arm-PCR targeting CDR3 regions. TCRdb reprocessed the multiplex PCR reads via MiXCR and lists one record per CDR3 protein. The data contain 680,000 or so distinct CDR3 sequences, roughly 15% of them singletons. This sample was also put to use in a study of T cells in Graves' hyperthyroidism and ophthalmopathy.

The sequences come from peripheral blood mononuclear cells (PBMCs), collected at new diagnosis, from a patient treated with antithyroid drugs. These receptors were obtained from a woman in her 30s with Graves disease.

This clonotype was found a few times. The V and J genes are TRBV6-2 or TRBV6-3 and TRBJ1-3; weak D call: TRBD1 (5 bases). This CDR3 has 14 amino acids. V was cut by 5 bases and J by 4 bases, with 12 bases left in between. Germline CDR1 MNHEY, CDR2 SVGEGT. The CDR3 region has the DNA TGTGCCAGCAGTCTGACAGTACAAGGAAACACCATATATTTT. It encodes CASSLTVQGNTIYF.

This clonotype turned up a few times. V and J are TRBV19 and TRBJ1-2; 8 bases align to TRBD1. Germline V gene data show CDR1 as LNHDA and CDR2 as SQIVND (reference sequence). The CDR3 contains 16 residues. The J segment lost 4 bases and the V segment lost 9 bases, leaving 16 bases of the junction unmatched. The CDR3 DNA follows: TGTGCCAGCGGGGGGACAGACAGGGGCTACGGCTATGGCTACACCTTC. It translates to CASGGTDRGYGYGYTF.

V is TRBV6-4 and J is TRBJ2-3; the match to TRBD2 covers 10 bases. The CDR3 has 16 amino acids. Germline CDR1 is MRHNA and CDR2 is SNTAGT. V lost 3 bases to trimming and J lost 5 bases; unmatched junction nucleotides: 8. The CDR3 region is CASSETAGGPVDTQYF. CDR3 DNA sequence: TGTGCCAGCAGTGAAACAGCGGGAGGGCCGGTAGATACGCAGTATTTT.

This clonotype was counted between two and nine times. CDR3 amino acids: CATRGTSGANEQFF. CDR3 bases: TGTGCCACGAGAGGGACTAGCGGGGCGAATGAGCAGTTCTTC. The chain uses TRBV24-1 and TRBJ2-1; 13 positions agree with TRBD2. V lost 10 bases and J lost 7; bases outside the gene matches: 6. Germline V CDR1 and CDR2: KGHDR, SFDVKD. The CDR3 contains 14 residues.

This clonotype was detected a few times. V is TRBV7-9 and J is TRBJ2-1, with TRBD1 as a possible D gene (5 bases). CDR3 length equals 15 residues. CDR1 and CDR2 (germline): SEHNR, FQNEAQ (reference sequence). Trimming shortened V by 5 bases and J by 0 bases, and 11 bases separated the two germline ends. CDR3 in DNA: TGTGCCAGCAGCCCACAGGTGAGCTCCTACAATGAGCAGTTCTTC. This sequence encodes CASSPQVSSYNEQFF. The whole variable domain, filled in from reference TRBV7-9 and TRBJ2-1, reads DTGVSQNPRHKITKRGQNVTFRCDPISEHNRLYWYRQTLGQGPEFLTYFQNEAQLEKSRLLSDRFSAERPKGSFSTLEIQRTEQGDSAMYLCASSPQVSSYNEQFFGPGTRLTVL.

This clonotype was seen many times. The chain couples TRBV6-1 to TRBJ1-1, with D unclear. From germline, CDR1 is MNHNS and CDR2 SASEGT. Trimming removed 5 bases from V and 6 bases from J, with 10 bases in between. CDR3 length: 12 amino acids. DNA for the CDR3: TGTGCCAGCAGTCCCGCGGGTTCTGAAGCTTTCTTT. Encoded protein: CASSPAGSEAFF.

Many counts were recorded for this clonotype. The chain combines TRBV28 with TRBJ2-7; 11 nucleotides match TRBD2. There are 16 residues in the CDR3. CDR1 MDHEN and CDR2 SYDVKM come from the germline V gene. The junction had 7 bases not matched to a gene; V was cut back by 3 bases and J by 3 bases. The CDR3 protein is CASSFLTSGRVYEQYF. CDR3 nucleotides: TGTGCCAGCAGTTTCCTTACTAGCGGGAGAGTCTACGAGCAGTACTTC.

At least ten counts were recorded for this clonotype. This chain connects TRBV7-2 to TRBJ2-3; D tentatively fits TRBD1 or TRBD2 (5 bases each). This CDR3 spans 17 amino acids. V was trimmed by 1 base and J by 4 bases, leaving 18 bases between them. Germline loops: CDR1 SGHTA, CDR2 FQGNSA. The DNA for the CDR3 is TGTGCCAGCAGCTTAGTGAGGGCGGTCCAGGGATCAGATACGCAGTATTTT. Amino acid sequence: CASSLVRAVQGSDTQYF.

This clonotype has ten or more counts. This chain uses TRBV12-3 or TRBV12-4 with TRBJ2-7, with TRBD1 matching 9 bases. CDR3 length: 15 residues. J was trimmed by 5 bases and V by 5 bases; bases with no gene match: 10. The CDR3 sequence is CASSKPGTGIHEQYF. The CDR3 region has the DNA TGTGCCAGCAGTAAGCCCGGGACAGGGATACACGAGCAGTACTTC.

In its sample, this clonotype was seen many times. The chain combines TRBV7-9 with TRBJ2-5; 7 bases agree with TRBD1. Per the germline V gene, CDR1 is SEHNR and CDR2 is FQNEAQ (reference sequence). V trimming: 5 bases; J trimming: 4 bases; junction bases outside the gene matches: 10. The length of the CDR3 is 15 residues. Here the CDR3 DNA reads TGTGCCAGCAGCACGAGCCCGACAGGGATAGAGACCCAGTACTTC. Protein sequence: CASSTSPTGIETQYF.

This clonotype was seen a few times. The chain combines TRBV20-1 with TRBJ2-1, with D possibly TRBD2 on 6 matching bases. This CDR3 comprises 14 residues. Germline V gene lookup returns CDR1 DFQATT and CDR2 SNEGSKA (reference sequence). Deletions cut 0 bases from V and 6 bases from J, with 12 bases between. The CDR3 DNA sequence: TGCAGTGCTAGAGATGCTGGGAGGATCAATGAGCAGTTCTTC. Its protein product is CSARDAGRINEQFF.

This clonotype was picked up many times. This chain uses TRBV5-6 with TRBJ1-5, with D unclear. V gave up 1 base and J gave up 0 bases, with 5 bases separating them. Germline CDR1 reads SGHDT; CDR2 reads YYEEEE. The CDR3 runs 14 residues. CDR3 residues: CASSLISSNQPQHF. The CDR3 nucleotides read TGTGCCAGCAGCTTGATTTCTAGCAATCAGCCCCAGCATTTT. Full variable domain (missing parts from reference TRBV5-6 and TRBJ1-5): DAGVTQSPTHLIKTRGQQVTLRCSPKSGHDTVSWYQQALGQGPQFIFQYYEEEERQRGNFPDRFSGHQFPNYSSELNVNALLLGDSALYLCASSLISSNQPQHFGDGTRLSIL.

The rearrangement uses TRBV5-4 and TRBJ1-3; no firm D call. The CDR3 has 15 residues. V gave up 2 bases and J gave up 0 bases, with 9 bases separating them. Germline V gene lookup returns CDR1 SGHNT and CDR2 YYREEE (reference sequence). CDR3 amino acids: CASSFGHYSGNTIYF. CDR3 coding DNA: TGTGCCAGCAGCTTCGGGCACTACTCTGGAAACACCATATATTTT.

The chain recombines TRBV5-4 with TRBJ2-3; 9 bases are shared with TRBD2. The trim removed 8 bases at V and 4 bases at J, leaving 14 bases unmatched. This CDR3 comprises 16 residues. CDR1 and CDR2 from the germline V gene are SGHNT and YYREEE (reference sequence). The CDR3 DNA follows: TGTGCCAGTTCAGCCGCAGGCGGGAGGGCCGCAGATACGCAGTATTTT. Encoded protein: CASSAAGGRAADTQYF.

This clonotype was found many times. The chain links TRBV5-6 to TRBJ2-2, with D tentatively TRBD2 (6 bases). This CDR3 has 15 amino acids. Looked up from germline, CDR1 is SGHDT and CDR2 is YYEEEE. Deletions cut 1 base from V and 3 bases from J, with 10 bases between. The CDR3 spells CASSLRLAYTGELFF. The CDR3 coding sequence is TGTGCCAGCAGCTTGCGGCTAGCGTACACCGGGGAGCTGTTTTTT. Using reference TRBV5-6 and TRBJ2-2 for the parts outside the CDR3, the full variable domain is DAGVTQSPTHLIKTRGQQVTLRCSPKSGHDTVSWYQQALGQGPQFIFQYYEEEERQRGNFPDRFSGHQFPNYSSELNVNALLLGDSALYLCASSLRLAYTGELFFGEGSRLTVL.

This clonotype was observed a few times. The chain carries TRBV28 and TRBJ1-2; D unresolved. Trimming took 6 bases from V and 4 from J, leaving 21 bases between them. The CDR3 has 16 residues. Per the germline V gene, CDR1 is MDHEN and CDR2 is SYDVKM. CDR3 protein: CASSLGAAVTLYGYTF. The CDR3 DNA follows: TGTGCCAGCAGCCTCGGTGCAGCGGTAACACTCTATGGCTACACCTTC.

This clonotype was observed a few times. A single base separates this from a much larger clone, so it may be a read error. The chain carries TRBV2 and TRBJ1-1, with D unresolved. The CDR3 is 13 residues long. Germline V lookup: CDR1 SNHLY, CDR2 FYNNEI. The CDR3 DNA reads TGTGCCAGCAGTGTTGCGGGGTTCGCTGAAGCTCTCTTT. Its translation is CASSVAGFAEALF. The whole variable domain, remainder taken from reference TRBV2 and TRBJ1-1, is EPEVTQTPSHQVTQMGQEVILRCVPISNHLYFYWYRQILGQKVEFLVSFYNNEISEKSEIFDDQFSVERPDGSNFTLKIRSTKLEDSAMYFCASSVAGFAEALFGQGTRLTVV.

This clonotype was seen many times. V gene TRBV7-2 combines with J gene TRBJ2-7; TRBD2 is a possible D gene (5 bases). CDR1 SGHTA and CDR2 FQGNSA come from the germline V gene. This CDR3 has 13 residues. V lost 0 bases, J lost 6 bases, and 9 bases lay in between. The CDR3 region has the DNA TGTGCCAGCAGCTTAGCTAGGAGGCCCGAGCAGTACTTC. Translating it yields CASSLARRPEQYF.

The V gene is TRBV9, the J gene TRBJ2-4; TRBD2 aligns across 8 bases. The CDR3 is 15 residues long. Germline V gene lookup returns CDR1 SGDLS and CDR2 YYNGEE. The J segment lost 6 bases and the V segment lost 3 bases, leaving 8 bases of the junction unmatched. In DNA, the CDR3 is TGTGCCAGCAGCGCCCGGGGGGGGCCGGGAAACATTCAGTACTTC. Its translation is CASSARGGPGNIQYF.

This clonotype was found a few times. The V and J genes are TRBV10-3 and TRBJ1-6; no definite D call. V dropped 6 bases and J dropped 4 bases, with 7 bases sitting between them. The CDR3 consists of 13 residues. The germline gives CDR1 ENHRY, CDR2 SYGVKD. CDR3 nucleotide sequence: TGTGCCATCAGGACGGATTATAATTCACCCCTCCACTTT. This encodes CAIRTDYNSPLHF.

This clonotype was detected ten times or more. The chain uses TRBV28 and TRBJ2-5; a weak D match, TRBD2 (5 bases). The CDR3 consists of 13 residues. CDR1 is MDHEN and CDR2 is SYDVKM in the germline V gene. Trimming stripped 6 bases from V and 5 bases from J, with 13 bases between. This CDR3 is CASSKTISETQYF. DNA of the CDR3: TGTGCCAGCAGCAAGACTATAAGCGAGACCCAGTACTTC.

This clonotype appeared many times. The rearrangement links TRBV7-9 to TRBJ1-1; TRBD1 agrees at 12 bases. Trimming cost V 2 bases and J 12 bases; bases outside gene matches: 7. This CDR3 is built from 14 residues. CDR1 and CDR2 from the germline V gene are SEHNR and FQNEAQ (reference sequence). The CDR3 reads CASSLSGTGGEPFF. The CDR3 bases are TGTGCCAGCAGCTTATCCGGGACAGGGGGCGAGCCTTTCTTT. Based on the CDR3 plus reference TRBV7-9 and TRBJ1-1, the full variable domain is DTGVSQNPRHKITKRGQNVTFRCDPISEHNRLYWYRQTLGQGPEFLTYFQNEAQLEKSRLLSDRFSAERPKGSFSTLEIQRTEQGDSAMYLCASSLSGTGGEPFFGQGTRLTVV.

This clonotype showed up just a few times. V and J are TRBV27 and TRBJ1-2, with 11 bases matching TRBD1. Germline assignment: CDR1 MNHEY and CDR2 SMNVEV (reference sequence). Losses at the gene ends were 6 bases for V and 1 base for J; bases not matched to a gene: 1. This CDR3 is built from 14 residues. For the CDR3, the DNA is TGTGCCAGCAGAGGGACAGGGGGTAACTATGGCTACACCTTC. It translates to CASRGTGGNYGYTF.

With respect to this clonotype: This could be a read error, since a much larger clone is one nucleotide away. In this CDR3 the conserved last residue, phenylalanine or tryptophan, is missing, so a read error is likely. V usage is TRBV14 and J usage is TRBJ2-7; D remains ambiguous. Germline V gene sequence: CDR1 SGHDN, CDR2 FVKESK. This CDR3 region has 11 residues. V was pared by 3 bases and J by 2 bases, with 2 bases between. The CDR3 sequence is CASSHTYEQYL. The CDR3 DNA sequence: TGTGCCAGCAGCCATACCTACGAGCAGTACCTC.

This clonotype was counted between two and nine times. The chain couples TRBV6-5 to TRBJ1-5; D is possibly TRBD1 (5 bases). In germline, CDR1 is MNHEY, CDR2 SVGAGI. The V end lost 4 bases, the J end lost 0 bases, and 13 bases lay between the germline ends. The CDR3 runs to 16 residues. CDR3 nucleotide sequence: TGTGCCAGCAGTTGGGACCCTAATTATAGCAATCAGCCCCAGCATTTT. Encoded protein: CASSWDPNYSNQPQHF.

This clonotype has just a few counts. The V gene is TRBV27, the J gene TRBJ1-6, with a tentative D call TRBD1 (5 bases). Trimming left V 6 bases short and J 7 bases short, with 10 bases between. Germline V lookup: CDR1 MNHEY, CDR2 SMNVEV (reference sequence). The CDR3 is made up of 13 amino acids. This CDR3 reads CASRPGPNSPLHF. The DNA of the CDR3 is TGTGCCAGCAGACCGGGACCAAATTCACCCCTCCACTTT.

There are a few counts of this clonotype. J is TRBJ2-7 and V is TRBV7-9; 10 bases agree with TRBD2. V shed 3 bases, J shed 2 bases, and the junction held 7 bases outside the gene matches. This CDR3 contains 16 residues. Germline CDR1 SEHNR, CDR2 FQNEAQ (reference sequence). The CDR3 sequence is CASSFHPSGSAYEQYF. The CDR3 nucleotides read TGTGCCAGCAGCTTTCACCCTAGCGGGAGCGCCTACGAGCAGTACTTC.

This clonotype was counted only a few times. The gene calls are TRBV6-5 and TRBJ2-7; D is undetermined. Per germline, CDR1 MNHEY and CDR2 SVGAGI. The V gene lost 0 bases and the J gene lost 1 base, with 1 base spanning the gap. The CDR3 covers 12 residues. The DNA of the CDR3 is TGTGCCAGCAGTTACTCGTCCTACGAGCAGTACTTC. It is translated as CASSYSSYEQYF.

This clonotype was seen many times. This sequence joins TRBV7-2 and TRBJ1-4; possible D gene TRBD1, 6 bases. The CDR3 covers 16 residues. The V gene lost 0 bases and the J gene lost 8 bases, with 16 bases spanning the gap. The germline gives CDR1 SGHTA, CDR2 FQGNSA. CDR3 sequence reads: CASSLAGGQGDEKLFF. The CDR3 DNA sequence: TGTGCCAGCAGCTTAGCGGGGGGGCAGGGAGACGAAAAACTGTTTTTT. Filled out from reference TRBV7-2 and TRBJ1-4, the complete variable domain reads GAGVSQSPSNKVTEKGKDVELRCDPISGHTALYWYRQSLGQGLEFLIYFQGNSAPDKSGLPSDRFSAERTGGSVSTLTIQRTQQEDSAVYLCASSLAGGQGDEKLFFGSGTQLSVL.